The rows below give T cell receptor beta chains drawn from one sample of a study of blood T cell repertoires in COVID-19. Sequenced by immunoSEQ multiplex PCR; TCRdb stores in-frame clones only, minus some. The sample holds about 160,000 clones; 81% are singletons and the top ten take approximately 5.1%. Specimen: PBMCs or T cells enriched from blood (not recorded which). All receptors come from a woman between 35 and 50 years old with acute COVID-19. Both conserved end residues are part of each CDR3. A D gene is named only where the DNA matches it firmly. Rows may omit the clone size; those that give it use once, few, many or a size class.

DNA	CDR3	J	V	D	length	size
TGTGCCAGCAGCCAAGCCGGACTAGCGGGTAGCTACGAGCAGTACTTC	CASSQAGLAGSYEQYF	TRBJ2-7	TRBV4-2	TRBD2	16	NA
TGTGCCAGTATCCCGACTAGCGGGAGCGGAGATACGCAGTATTTT	CASIPTSGSGDTQYF	TRBJ2-3	TRBV19	TRBD2	15	NA
TGTGCCAGCAGCGCAACAACGAACACTGAAGCTTTCTTT	CASSATTNTEAFF	TRBJ1-1	TRBV6-5	NA	13	once
TGCGCCAGCAGCCCCCTAGCGGGAAGTAACGGGGAGCTGTTTTTT	CASSPLAGSNGELFF	TRBJ2-2	TRBV5-1	TRBD2	15	NA
TGCAGCGTGGGGGACAGTCCCTATGGCTACACCTTC	CSVGDSPYGYTF	TRBJ1-2	TRBV29-1	TRBD1	12	NA
TGCGCCAGCAGCTTGAGTCGGGACAGTTCCTACGAGCAGTACTTC	CASSLSRDSSYEQYF	TRBJ2-7	TRBV5-1	TRBD1	15	NA
TGTGCCAGCAGTCCGGGACAGACCAAAAACATTCAGTACTTC	CASSPGQTKNIQYF	TRBJ2-4	TRBV6-5	TRBD1	14	few
TGTGCCAGCAGCTTGAGGTGGAGTGGTGAAAAACTGTTTTTT	CASSLRWSGEKLFF	TRBJ1-4	TRBV5-8	NA	14	NA
TGCGCCAGCAGCTTAACAGGGGATGCTAACACTGAAGCTTTCTTT	CASSLTGDANTEAFF	TRBJ1-1	TRBV5-1	TRBD1	15	NA
TGCGCCAGCAGCCGCCGAGCGGGAGAATTCTCCAATGAGCAGTTCTTC	CASSRRAGEFSNEQFF	TRBJ2-1	TRBV5-1	TRBD2	16	NA
TGTGCCTGCACCTTGCGCACTAATGAAAAACTGTTTTTT	CACTLRTNEKLFF	TRBJ1-4	TRBV30	NA	13	NA
TGTGCCAGCAGCATAGGGACAGGGGGCTACAATGAGCAGTTCTTC	CASSIGTGGYNEQFF	TRBJ2-1	TRBV7-9	TRBD1	15	NA
TGTGCCAGCAGTGAAGGTGGGGAGACGACACCCCTCCACTTT	CASSEGGETTPLHF	TRBJ1-6	TRBV6-1	NA	14	NA
TGTGCCACCAGTGACACTAGCGGGGGAGGGTACAATGAGCAGTTCTTC	CATSDTSGGGYNEQFF	TRBJ2-1	TRBV24-1	TRBD2	16	NA
TGTGCCAGCAGTCCAGCGAACACCGGGGAGCTGTTTTTT	CASSPANTGELFF	TRBJ2-2	TRBV27	NA	13	NA
TGTGCCAGCAGCCGTTTATTACAGGGTCAATCGACCCAGTACTTC	CASSRLLQGQSTQYF	TRBJ2-5	TRBV5-4	NA	15	NA
TGTGCCAGCAGCTTGGCTCTCGGGTCCGAACTGAAAAAACTGTTTTTT	CASSLALGSELKKLFF	TRBJ1-4	TRBV5-8	NA	16	NA
TGTGCCAGCAGCTTAACACCACCGGGCGGGAGCTCCTACAATGAGCAGTTCTTC	CASSLTPPGGSSYNEQFF	TRBJ2-1	TRBV7-3	TRBD2	18	NA
TGTGCCAGCAGCTCCCCTAGTTCCACCGGGGAGCTGTTTTTT	CASSSPSSTGELFF	TRBJ2-2	TRBV5-4	NA	14	NA
TGTGCCAGCTCACCAGACAGGGACGCGGGCTATGGCTACACCTTC	CASSPDRDAGYGYTF	TRBJ1-2	TRBV18	TRBD1	15	NA
TGTGCCAGCAGCAAACAGACAGGGGGCATTTACGAGCAGTACTTC	CASSKQTGGIYEQYF	TRBJ2-7	TRBV7-6	TRBD1	15	NA
TGTGCCAGCAGCCAAGTAGGGGGCACAGGGGATACGCAGTATTTT	CASSQVGGTGDTQYF	TRBJ2-3	TRBV14	TRBD1	15	NA
TGTGCCAGCAGTCGGGACAGGGATCGACTGAACACTGAAGCTTTCTTT	CASSRDRDRLNTEAFF	TRBJ1-1	TRBV27	TRBD1	16	NA